The 25 T cell receptor beta chains reported below all come from one sample, sequenced in a study of blood T cell repertoires in COVID-19. Sequencing was performed with immunoSEQ multiplex PCR; in TCRdb, only in-frame clones are kept and a portion is missing. Among 200,000 to 250,000 clones listed, more than 80% were seen once. The sequenced sample consisted of PBMCs or T cells enriched from blood (not recorded which). These receptor sequences come from a man aged 55 to 70 who had recovered from COVID-19.

The rearrangement uses TRBV11-3 and TRBJ1-1; TRBD1 matches at 8 bases. CDR1 is SGHNT and CDR2 is YENEEA in the germline V gene. After removal of 1 base from V and 1 base from J, the junction contained 8 bases not matched to a gene. The CDR3 has 17 amino acids. DNA for the CDR3: TGTGCCAGCAGCTTAGTAAAGTCCGGGACAGGGAACACTGAAGCTTTCTTT. It is translated as CASSLVKSGTGNTEAFF.

The chain joins TRBV29-1 to TRBJ1-1, with 8 positions matching TRBD1. The J segment lost 4 bases and the V segment lost 1 base, leaving 2 bases of the junction unmatched. The CDR3 covers 13 residues. Germline V gene lookup returns CDR1 SQVTM and CDR2 ANQGSEA. Here the CDR3 reads CSVEGQGITEAFF. The CDR3 DNA follows: TGCAGCGTTGAAGGACAGGGGATCACTGAAGCTTTCTTT.

The CDR3 nucleotides read TGCGCCAGCAGCGCTCAGGGGTCTGGGGCCAACGTCCTGACTTTC. Its protein is CASSAQGSGANVLTF. This sequence joins TRBV5-1 and TRBJ2-6; TRBD1 is a possible D gene (6 bases). Germline V gives CDR1 SGHRS, CDR2 YFSETQ. V lost 4 bases and J lost 1, with 9 bases in between. The CDR3 extends over 15 amino acids.

This CDR3 is CAISGTGYTEAFF. In nucleotides, the CDR3 is TGTGCCATCAGCGGGACAGGGTACACTGAAGCTTTCTTT. The gene calls are TRBV10-3 and TRBJ1-1, with 9 nucleotides matching TRBD1. Germline V gene data show CDR1 as ENHRY and CDR2 as SYGVKD. This CDR3 is 13 amino acids long. V lost 6 bases to trimming and J lost 3 bases; unmatched junction nucleotides: 2.

This rearrangement joins TRBV6-6 to TRBJ2-7; D perhaps matches TRBD2 (6 bases). Between the trimmed V and J ends, which lost 6 bases and 5 bases, there was a span of 11 bases. The CDR3 has 12 amino acids. Germline V gives CDR1 MNHNY, CDR2 SVGAGI (reference sequence). The CDR3, as DNA: TGTGCCAGCAGGAGGAGGGAAAACGAGCAGTACTTC. Protein sequence: CASRRRENEQYF.

To note about this clone: The limits of the CDR3 on the DNA are not certain, so only TCRdb's listed CDR3 is given. J is TRBJ2-4 and V is TRBV12-5; whether TRBD2, the table's D call, matches the DNA was not checked. Germline CDR1 reads LGHNT; CDR2 reads FRNRAP. The CDR3 length equals 15 residues, ends included. The CDR3 here is CASGLGMGLADRRDF.

Only a few counts were recorded for this clone. The chain links TRBV13 to TRBJ1-6; 7 positions match TRBD1. The CDR3 loop spans 14 amino acids. The junction had 5 bases not matched to a gene; V was cut back by 4 bases and J by 8 bases. Germline CDR1 reads PRHDT; CDR2 reads FYEKMQ (reference sequence). CDR3 DNA: TGTGCCAGCAGCTCCCGGGACAGACATTCACCCCTCCACTTT. This codes for CASSSRDRHSPLHF.

The chain recombines TRBV11-2 with TRBJ2-1, with D possibly matching TRBD2 (5 bases). The CDR3 sequence is 12 residues long. Trimming removed 5 bases at V and 9 bases at J, with 11 bases between. CDR1 is SGHAT, CDR2 FQNNGV, per germline. CDR3 sequence (DNA): TGTGCCAGCAGCGCGGGTCTTGGTGAGCAGTTCTTC. Translated, it gives CASSAGLGEQFF.

The chain employs TRBV2 and TRBJ2-7; 7 nucleotides match TRBD2. CDR1 and CDR2 (germline): SNHLY, FYNNEI. The CDR3 spans 14 residues. V lost 6 bases, J lost 5 bases, and 10 bases stayed unmatched. The CDR3 is CASSWGRGSDEQYF. The DNA for the CDR3 is TGTGCCAGCAGCTGGGGGAGGGGATCGGACGAGCAGTACTTC.

There are a few counts of this clone. The chain combines TRBV2 with TRBJ2-7, with unresolved D. The germline gives CDR1 SNHLY, CDR2 FYNNEI. The CDR3 consists of 11 residues. The V and J ends lost 6 bases and 7 bases respectively, with 10 bases between them. The CDR3 DNA sequence: TGTGCCAGCAGGGTGATGCGGGAGCAGTACTTC. Protein: CASRVMREQYF.

The rearrangement links TRBV29-1 to TRBJ2-7; TRBD2 is a possible D gene (6 bases). Trimming left V 7 bases short and J 0 bases short, with 13 bases between. Looked up from germline, CDR1 is SQVTM and CDR2 is ANQGSEA. CDR3 size: 13 residues. DNA for the CDR3: TGCAGCGCCGGCGGGGCAGCCTCCTACGAGCAGTACTTC. Its translation: CSAGGAASYEQYF.

Written as DNA, the CDR3 is TGCGCCAGCAGCCCTGACAGTGACCCTAACTATGGCTACACCTTC. Protein product: CASSPDSDPNYGYTF. This chain links TRBV5-1 with TRBJ1-2; D is perhaps TRBD1 (5 bases). Germline CDR1 reads SGHRS; CDR2 reads YFSETQ. V was clipped by 4 bases and J by 0 bases, with 13 bases between them. There are 15 residues in the CDR3.

The chain employs TRBV20-1 and TRBJ1-5; TRBD1 agrees at 10 bases. Trimming took 5 bases from V and 4 from J; bases not matched to a gene: 8. This CDR3 has 15 residues. Germline-derived CDR1 and CDR2 are DFQATT and SNEGSKA (reference sequence). The chain's CDR3 is CSAGATGGGNQPQHF. Written as DNA, the CDR3 is TGCAGTGCTGGTGCGACAGGGGGCGGAAATCAGCCCCAGCATTTT.

The chain couples TRBV28 to TRBJ1-5; D is uncertain. Germline CDR1 MDHEN, CDR2 SYDVKM. This CDR3 contains 18 residues. The V gene lost 3 bases and the J gene lost 2 bases, with 20 bases spanning the gap. The CDR3 region has the DNA TGTGCCAGCAGTTTTACGGGGTGGATGGCGGTGGGCAATCAGCCCCAGCATTTT. Amino acids: CASSFTGWMAVGNQPQHF.

The V call is TRBV5-4, the J call TRBJ1-2, with no clear D. The CDR3 runs to 16 residues. Germline V gives CDR1 SGHNT, CDR2 YYREEE (reference sequence). V shed 4 bases and J shed 2 bases, with 18 bases lying between them. CDR3 sequence (DNA): TGTGCCAGCAGCCCCCCACCGGCAGACTCAAACTATGGCTACACCTTC. Protein sequence: CASSPPPADSNYGYTF.

The chain couples TRBV2 to TRBJ1-3; tentatively, D is TRBD1 (5 bases). V lost 3 bases and J 0 bases, leaving 15 bases between the germline ends. CDR3 length: 17 amino acids. CDR1 SNHLY and CDR2 FYNNEI come from the germline V gene. For the CDR3, the DNA is TGTGCCAGCAGTGAGACAGACGCCAACAACTCTGGAAACACCATATATTTT. It translates to CASSETDANNSGNTIYF.

The chain is built from TRBV7-6 and TRBJ1-2; tentatively, D is TRBD1 (6 bases). This CDR3 is built from 17 residues. V shed 0 bases and J shed 4 bases, with 18 bases lying between them. From germline, CDR1 is SGHVS and CDR2 FNYEAQ. CDR3 sequence (DNA): TGTGCCAGCAGCTTAGCGGAGGCTCGAGACAGGACCTATGGCTACACCTTC. Translating it yields CASSLAEARDRTYGYTF. Drawing the rest from reference TRBV7-6 and TRBJ1-2, the complete variable domain is GAGVSQSPRYKVTKRGQDVALRCDPISGHVSLYWYRQALGQGPEFLTYFNYEAQQDKSGLPNDRFSAERPEGSISTLTIQRTEQRDSAMYRCASSLAEARDRTYGYTFGSGTRLTVV.

The CDR3 reads CAWREDSNYGYTF. For the CDR3, the DNA is TGTGCCTGGAGGGAGGACAGCAACTATGGCTACACCTTC. The chain uses TRBV30 and TRBJ1-2; D may be TRBD1 (6 bases). In germline, CDR1 is GTSNPN, CDR2 SVGIG (reference sequence). The CDR3 sequence is 13 residues long. The V end lost 3 bases, the J end lost 2 bases, and 10 bases lay between the germline ends.

The chain couples TRBV6-5 to TRBJ1-5, with 8 bases that match TRBD1. The CDR3 is 14 amino acids. The germline CDR1 and CDR2 sequences are MNHEY and SVGAGI. V was clipped by 5 bases and J by 5 bases; unmatched bases: 5. CDR3 sequence: CASSPDRGYQPQHF. For the CDR3, the DNA is TGTGCCAGCAGTCCTGACAGGGGATATCAGCCCCAGCATTTT.

Details on this clone: Additional DNA sequences in this sample encode the identical CDR3. This chain uses TRBV9 with TRBJ1-5; perhaps TRBD1 as D (5 bases). Germline CDR1 reads SGDLS; CDR2 reads YYNGEE. Trimming took off 0 bases at V and 2 bases at J, with 9 bases between the two ends. The CDR3 runs to 15 residues. The CDR3 spells CASSVGPGGNQPQHF. For the CDR3, the DNA is TGTGCCAGCAGCGTAGGGCCGGGGGGCAATCAGCCCCAGCATTTT.

The rearrangement joins TRBV6-5 to TRBJ1-1; no definite D call. The CDR3 length is 12 residues. The germline CDR1 and CDR2 sequences are MNHEY and SVGAGI. The ends were cut back, 6 bases at V and 7 bases at J, with 12 bases in the middle. The DNA for the CDR3 is TGTGCCAGCAGCCTCCAGAGCGGTGAAGCTTTCTTT. It encodes CASSLQSGEAFF.

This rearrangement joins TRBV11-3 to TRBJ2-3; a possible D gene is TRBD2 (5 bases). V was trimmed by 4 bases and J by 2 bases, leaving 13 bases between them. Germline assignment: CDR1 SGHNT and CDR2 YENEEA. The CDR3 covers 15 residues. CDR3 in amino acids: CASSSDQRVTDTQYF. CDR3 in DNA: TGTGCCAGCAGCTCCGATCAGAGGGTCACAGATACGCAGTATTTT.

The V call is TRBV7-3, the J call TRBJ2-5; TRBD2 matches 8 bases. This CDR3 is built from 14 residues. Losses at the gene ends were 5 bases for V and 4 bases for J; bases not matched to a gene: 6. The V gene's germline CDR1 is SGHTA and CDR2 FQGTGA. CDR3: CASSLGGAVETQYF. Here the CDR3 DNA reads TGTGCCAGCAGCCTCGGGGGGGCCGTAGAGACCCAGTACTTC.

This clone has just a few counts. V is TRBV7-3 and J is TRBJ2-1; 8 nucleotides line up with TRBD1. Germline loops: CDR1 SGHTA, CDR2 FQGTGA. The CDR3 is made up of 17 amino acids. The V gene end was trimmed by 5 bases and the J gene end by 9 bases; junction bases not matched to a gene: 18. CDR3 DNA sequence: TGTGCCAGCAGCCCGAGGGAGGCCGGGACAGGTCTTAGTGAGCAGTTCTTC. Its protein is CASSPREAGTGLSEQFF.

J is TRBJ1-2 and V is TRBV18; D might be TRBD1 (6 bases). Germline V gives CDR1 KGHSH, CDR2 LQKENI. V gave up 3 bases and J gave up 6 bases, with 20 bases separating them. There are 16 residues in the CDR3. The CDR3 DNA is TGTGCCAGCTCACCTGATCCCAGTGACAGGAAGAATGGCTACACCTTC. Protein sequence: CASSPDPSDRKNGYTF.